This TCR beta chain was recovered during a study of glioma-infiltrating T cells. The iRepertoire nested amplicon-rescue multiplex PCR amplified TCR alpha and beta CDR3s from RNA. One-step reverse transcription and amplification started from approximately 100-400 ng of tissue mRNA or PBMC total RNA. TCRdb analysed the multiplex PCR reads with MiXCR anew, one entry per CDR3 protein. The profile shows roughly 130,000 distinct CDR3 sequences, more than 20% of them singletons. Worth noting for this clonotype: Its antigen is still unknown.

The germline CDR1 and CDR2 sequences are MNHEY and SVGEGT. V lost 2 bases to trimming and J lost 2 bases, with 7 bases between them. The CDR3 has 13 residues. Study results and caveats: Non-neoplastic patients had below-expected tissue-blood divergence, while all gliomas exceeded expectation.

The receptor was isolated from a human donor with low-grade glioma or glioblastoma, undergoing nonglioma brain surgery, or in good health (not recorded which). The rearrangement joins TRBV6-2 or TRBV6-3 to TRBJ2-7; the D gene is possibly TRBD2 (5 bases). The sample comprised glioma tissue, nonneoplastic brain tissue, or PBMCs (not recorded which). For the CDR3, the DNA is TGTGCCAGCAGTTACCCGGGGACCTACGAGCAGTACGTC. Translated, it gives CASSYPGTYEQYV.